This paragraph covers one TCR beta chain sequence. No antigen is known for it. This specimen belongs to a study of long-term antiretroviral therapy in people with HIV. This CDR3 comprises 13 residues. The V and J ends lost 4 bases and 1 base respectively, with 8 bases between them. Germline CDR1 is SGHRS and CDR2 is YFSETQ. Study-wide findings and caveats: Every time point showed a repertoire led by clones expanded before ART.

Investigators performed immunoSEQ version v3.0 at survey level. Profiled with immunoSEQ multiplex PCR; TCRdb holds only in-frame clones, not every one. The repertoire holds about 25,000 clones, with around 84% as singletons. This TCR derives from a man in his thirties or forties with HIV. The specimen was unsorted PBMCs, collected 4.4 years after starting antiretroviral therapy. The rearrangement uses TRBV5-1 and TRBJ1-1; maybe TRBD1 (5 bases). CDR3 DNA: TGCGCCAGCAGCCGGGGCGAGAACACTGAAGCTTTCTTT. This sequence encodes CASSRGENTEAFF.